The source of this T cell receptor beta chain is a study of CD8+ T cells in alopecia areata. TCR sequencing used cDNA made by reverse transcription of extracted RNA. TCRdb's copy holds only in-frame clones and misses some; the assay was immunoSEQ multiplex PCR. This table holds about 200,000 clones, 45% to 70% found once. The germline V and J ends were trimmed by 3 bases and 7 bases, with 7 bases remaining between them. The CDR3 runs to 12 residues. Germline-derived CDR1 and CDR2 are SNHLY and FYNNEI. Regarding this clone: The sample holds other DNA sequences that translate to the same CDR3.

Specimen: CD8+ T cells sorted from blood. The J gene is TRBJ2-1, the V gene TRBV2, with D unresolved. The receptor comes from a human donor in good health. CDR3 nucleotide sequence: TGTGCCAGCAGTGAGCGAGGAAATGAGCAGTTCTTC. It is translated as CASSERGNEQFF.